Listed here is a single T cell receptor beta chain. Its antigen is as yet unknown. These data belong to a study of T cell responses to AZD1222 COVID-19 vaccine. Whole-study findings and limits: The donor cohort was predominantly white British with a female majority, and clonal diversity may have been underestimated.

Sequenced by immunoSEQ multiplex PCR; TCRdb stores in-frame clones only, minus some. The sample contains 160,000 or so clones, approximately 92% of which appear only once. The sequencing used peripheral blood, collected on day 0 of AZD1222 vaccination. The TCR was taken from an adult in good health.

The chain's CDR3 is CASSENRPMNTEAFF. The CDR3 DNA is TGTGCCAGCAGTGAGAACAGACCAATGAACACTGAAGCTTTCTTT. This chain joins TRBV25-1 and TRBJ1-1; D gene ambiguous. Germline V gene data show CDR1 as MGHDK and CDR2 as SYGVNS. This CDR3 is built from 15 residues. Trimming took off 3 bases at V and 0 bases at J, with 11 bases between the two ends.